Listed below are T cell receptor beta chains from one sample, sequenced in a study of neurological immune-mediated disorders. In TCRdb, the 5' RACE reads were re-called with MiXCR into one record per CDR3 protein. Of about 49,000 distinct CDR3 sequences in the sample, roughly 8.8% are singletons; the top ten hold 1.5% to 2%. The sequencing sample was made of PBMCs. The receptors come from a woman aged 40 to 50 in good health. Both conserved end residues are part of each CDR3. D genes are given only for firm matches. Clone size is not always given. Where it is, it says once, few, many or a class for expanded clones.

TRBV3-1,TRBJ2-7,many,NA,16,CASSQDVEAGAGEQYF,TGTGCCAGCAGCCAAGATGTGGAGGCTGGAGCTGGCGAGCAGTACTTC
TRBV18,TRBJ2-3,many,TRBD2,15,CASSPVAGGPDTQYF,TGTGCCAGCTCACCCGTAGCGGGGGGGCCAGATACGCAGTATTTT
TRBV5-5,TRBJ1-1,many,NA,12,CASSFRDTEAFF,TGTGCCAGCAGCTTTCGGGACACTGAAGCTTTCTTT
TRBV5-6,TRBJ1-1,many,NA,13,CASSTTDPTEAFF,TGTGCCAGCAGCACCACAGATCCCACTGAAGCTTTCTTT
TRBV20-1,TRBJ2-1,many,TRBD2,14,CSAGGTSGYNEQFF,TGCAGTGCGGGCGGGACTAGCGGGTACAATGAGCAGTTCTTC
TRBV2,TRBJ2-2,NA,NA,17,CASSETLGRLNTGELFF,TGTGCCAGCAGTGAGACCCTGGGACGGTTGAACACCGGGGAGCTGTTTTTT
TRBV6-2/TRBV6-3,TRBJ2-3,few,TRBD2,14,CASRERGKTDTQYF,TGTGCCAGCAGGGAGCGGGGGAAGACAGATACGCAGTATTTT
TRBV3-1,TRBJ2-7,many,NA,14,CASSQVQVSYEQYF,TGTGCCAGCAGCCAAGTACAGGTATCCTACGAGCAGTACTTC
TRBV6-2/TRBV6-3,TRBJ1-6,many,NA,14,CASSYGANNSPLHF,TGTGCCAGCAGTTACGGAGCGAATAATTCACCCCTCCACTTT
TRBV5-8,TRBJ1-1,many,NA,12,CASSIRTLEAFF,TGTGCCAGCTCAATCAGGACTCTCGAAGCTTTCTTT
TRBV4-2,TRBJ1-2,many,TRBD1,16,CASSQGMNRGLEGYTF,TGTGCCAGCAGCCAAGGAATGAACAGGGGGCTAGAAGGCTACACCTTC
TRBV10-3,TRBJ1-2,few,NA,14,CAISGQDTNYGYTF,TGTGCCATCAGTGGACAGGACACTAACTATGGCTACACCTTC
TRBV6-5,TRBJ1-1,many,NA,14,CASSPLMGRGEAFF,TGTGCCAGCAGCCCTTTGATGGGGCGGGGTGAAGCTTTCTTT
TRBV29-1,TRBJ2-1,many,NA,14,CSVDNGVVHNEQFF,TGCAGCGTTGATAACGGGGTGGTCCACAATGAGCAGTTCTTC
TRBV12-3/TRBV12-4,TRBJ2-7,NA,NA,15,CASSLSRQGPYEQYF,TGTGCCAGCAGTTTATCTCGTCAGGGACCCTACGAGCAGTACTTC
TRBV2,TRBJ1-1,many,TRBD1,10,CATKTGKAFF,TGTGCCACCAAGACAGGGAAAGCTTTCTTT
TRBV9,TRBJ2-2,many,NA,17,CASSPTGRGAGSGELFF,TGTGCCAGCAGCCCCACCGGACGGGGGGCAGGTAGCGGGGAGCTGTTTTTT
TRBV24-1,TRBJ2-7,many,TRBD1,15,CATIVDRGGSYEQYF,TGTGCCACCATCGTGGACAGGGGAGGCTCCTACGAGCAGTACTTC
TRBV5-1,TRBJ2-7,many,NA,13,CASSEDWAYEQYF,TGCGCCAGCAGCGAGGACTGGGCCTACGAGCAGTACTTC
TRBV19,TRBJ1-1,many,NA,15,CASNTRDPWHGEAFF,TGTGCCAGTAACACCCGGGACCCCTGGCACGGTGAAGCTTTCTTT
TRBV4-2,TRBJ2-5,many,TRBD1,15,CASGPETGGQETQYF,TGTGCCAGCGGCCCAGAGACAGGGGGTCAAGAGACCCAGTACTTC
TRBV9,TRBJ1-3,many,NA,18,CASSSPPTRTDGRNTIYF,TGTGCCAGCAGCTCTCCCCCCACACGGACCGACGGTCGAAACACCATATATTTT
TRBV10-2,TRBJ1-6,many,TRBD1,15,CASSDLSGGGTPLHF,TGCGCCAGCAGTGACTTATCAGGGGGGGGAACACCCCTCCACTTT
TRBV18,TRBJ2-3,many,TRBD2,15,CASSPPGLVADTQYF,TGTGCCAGCTCACCACCTGGACTAGTCGCAGATACGCAGTATTTT
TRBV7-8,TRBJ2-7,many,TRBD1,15,CASSPRTGKVYEQYF,TGTGCCAGCAGCCCCCGGACAGGGAAGGTCTACGAGCAGTACTTC
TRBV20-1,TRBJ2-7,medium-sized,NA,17,CSARGGDTAVRTYEQYF,TGCAGTGCTAGGGGAGGGGACACCGCGGTTAGGACTTACGAGCAGTACTTC
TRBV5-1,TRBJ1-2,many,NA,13,CASSLSGNYGYTF,TGCGCCAGCAGCTTGTCAGGGAACTATGGCTACACCTTC